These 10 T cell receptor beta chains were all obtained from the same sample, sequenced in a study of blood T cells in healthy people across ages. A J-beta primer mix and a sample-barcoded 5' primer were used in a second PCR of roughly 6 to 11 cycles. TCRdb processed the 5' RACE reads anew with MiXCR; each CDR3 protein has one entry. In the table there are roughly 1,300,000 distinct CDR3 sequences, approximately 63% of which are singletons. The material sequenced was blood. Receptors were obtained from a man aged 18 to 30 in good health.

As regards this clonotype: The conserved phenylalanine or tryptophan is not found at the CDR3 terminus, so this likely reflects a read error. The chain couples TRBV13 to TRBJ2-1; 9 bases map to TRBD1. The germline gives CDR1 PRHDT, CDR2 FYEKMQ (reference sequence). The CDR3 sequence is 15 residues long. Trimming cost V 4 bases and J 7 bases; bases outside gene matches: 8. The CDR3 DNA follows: TGTGCCAGCAGCTGGGGACAGGGTTCGGGGAATGAGCAGTTCTTA. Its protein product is CASSWGQGSGNEQFL.

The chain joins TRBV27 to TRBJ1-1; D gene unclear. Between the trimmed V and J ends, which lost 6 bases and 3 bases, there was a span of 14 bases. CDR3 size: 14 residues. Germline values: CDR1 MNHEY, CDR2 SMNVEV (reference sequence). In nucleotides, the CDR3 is TGTGCCAGCAGGGGGTCGGCTGTATACACTGAAGCTTTCTTT. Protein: CASRGSAVYTEAFF.

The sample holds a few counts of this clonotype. The CDR3 DNA reads as TGTGCCATCAGTGAATTGGACAGGGGGCGCGAGCAGTACTTC. Translation: CAISELDRGREQYF. J is TRBJ2-7 and V is TRBV10-3; 11 bases align to TRBD1. The CDR3 length is 14 residues. V shed 3 bases and J 6 bases; nucleotides not matched to a gene: 4. Germline CDR1 ENHRY, CDR2 SYGVKD.

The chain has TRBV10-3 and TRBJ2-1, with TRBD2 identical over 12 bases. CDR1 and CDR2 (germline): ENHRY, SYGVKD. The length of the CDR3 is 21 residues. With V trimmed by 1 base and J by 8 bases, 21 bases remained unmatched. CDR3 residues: CAISEYIEPSPTSGSSDEQFF. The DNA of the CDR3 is TGTGCCATCAGTGAGTATATAGAACCTTCCCCGACTAGCGGGAGTTCTGATGAGCAGTTCTTC.

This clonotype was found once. CDR3 bases: TGTGCCAGCAGCGTAGGTTATGCCGGGGCCAACGTCCTGACTTTC. This sequence encodes CASSVGYAGANVLTF. J is TRBJ2-6 and V is TRBV9; D not certain. Between the trimmed V and J ends, which lost 0 bases and 4 bases, there was a span of 8 bases. The CDR3 extends over 15 amino acids. Germline loops: CDR1 SGDLS, CDR2 YYNGEE.

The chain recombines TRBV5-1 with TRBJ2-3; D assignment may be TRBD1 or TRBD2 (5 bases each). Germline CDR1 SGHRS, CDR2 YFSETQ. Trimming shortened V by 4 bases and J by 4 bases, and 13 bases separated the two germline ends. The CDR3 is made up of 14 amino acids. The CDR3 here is CASSGDPRSDTQYF. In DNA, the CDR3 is TGCGCCAGCAGCGGGGACCCGAGATCAGATACGCAGTATTTT.

The CDR3 is CATSRVVASYQPQHF. The CDR3 coding sequence is TGTGCCACCAGCAGAGTAGTCGCATCATATCAGCCCCAGCATTTT. The chain couples TRBV15 to TRBJ1-5; D gene unclear. Trimming left V 1 base short and J 5 bases short, with 12 bases between. Germline V lookup: CDR1 LNHNV, CDR2 YYDKDF (reference sequence). The CDR3 extends over 15 amino acids.

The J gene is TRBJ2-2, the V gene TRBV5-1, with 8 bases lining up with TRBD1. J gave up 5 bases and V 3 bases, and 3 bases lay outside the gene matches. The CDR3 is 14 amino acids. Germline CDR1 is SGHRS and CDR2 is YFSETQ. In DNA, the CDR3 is TGCGCCAGCAGCTCCGACAGGGGAACCGGGGAGCTGTTTTTT. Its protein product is CASSSDRGTGELFF. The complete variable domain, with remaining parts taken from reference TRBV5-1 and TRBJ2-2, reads KAGVTQTPRYLIKTRGQQVTLSCSPISGHRSVSWYQQTPGQGLQFLFEYFSETQRNKGNFPGRFSGRQFSNSRSEMNVSTLELGDSALYLCASSSDRGTGELFFGEGSRLTVL.

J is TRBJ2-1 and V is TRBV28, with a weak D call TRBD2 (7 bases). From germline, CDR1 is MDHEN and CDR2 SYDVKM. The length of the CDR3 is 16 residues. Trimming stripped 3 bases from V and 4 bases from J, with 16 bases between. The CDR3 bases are TGTGCCAGCAGTTTTGGGCGGGGGCCATTGTACAATGAGCAGTTCTTC. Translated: CASSFGRGPLYNEQFF. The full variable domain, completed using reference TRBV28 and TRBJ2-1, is DVKVTQSSRYLVKRTGEKVFLECVQDMDHENMFWYRQDPGLGLRLIYFSYDVKMKEKGDIPEGYSVSREKKERFSLILESASTNQTSMYLCASSFGRGPLYNEQFFGPGTRLTVL.

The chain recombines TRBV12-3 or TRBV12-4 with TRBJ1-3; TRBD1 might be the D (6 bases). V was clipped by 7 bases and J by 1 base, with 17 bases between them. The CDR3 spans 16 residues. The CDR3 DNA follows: TGTGCCAGCACCCCTCGGGGACATTTGTCTGGAAACACCATATATTTT. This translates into CASTPRGHLSGNTIYF.